What follows are 31 T cell receptor beta chains derived from one specimen sequenced in a study of T cells after yellow fever vaccination. TCRdb itself ran the 5' RACE reads through MiXCR, one entry per CDR3 protein. The repertoire holds 250,000 to 350,000 distinct CDR3 sequences, roughly 7% seen once, with 15% to 20% in the top ten. The starting material was PBMCs, obtained 45 days after the first yellow fever vaccination. These receptors were collected from a man between 18 and 35 years old who received the YFV17D yellow fever vaccine.

This clonotype was counted between two and nine times. This chain links TRBV7-8 with TRBJ2-7, with TRBD2 as a possible D gene (5 bases). V dropped 0 bases and J dropped 3 bases, with 9 bases sitting between them. Per the germline V gene, CDR1 is SGHVS and CDR2 is FQNEAQ. The CDR3 is 14 residues long. The chain's CDR3 is CASSLAPLDYEQYF. The CDR3 nucleotides read TGTGCCAGCAGCTTAGCCCCACTAGACTACGAGCAGTACTTC.

The J gene is TRBJ2-5, the V gene TRBV29-1, with D perhaps TRBD1 or TRBD2 (6 bases each). CDR1 and CDR2 (germline): SQVTM, ANQGSEA. The length of the CDR3 is 16 residues. V lost 0 bases to trimming and J lost 5 bases, with 19 bases between them. The CDR3 region is CSVEEKGGYWEETQYF. CDR3 in DNA: TGCAGCGTTGAAGAAAAGGGGGGTTACTGGGAGGAGACCCAGTACTTC.

This clonotype was seen a few times. The genes are TRBV5-1 and TRBJ1-4; a possible D gene is TRBD1 (5 bases). V lost 3 bases and J 8 bases, leaving 17 bases between the germline ends. CDR3 length: 15 amino acids. Looked up from germline, CDR1 is SGHRS and CDR2 is YFSETQ. This CDR3 is CASSSYQGVGEKLFF. CDR3 bases: TGCGCCAGCAGCTCCTACCAGGGAGTCGGAGAAAAACTGTTTTTT.

The genes are TRBV4-1 and TRBJ2-1; no firm D call. Germline values: CDR1 MGHRA, CDR2 YSYEKL. The CDR3 length is 14 residues. Trimming removed 3 bases at V and 5 bases at J, with 11 bases between. This CDR3 is CASSQGIVNNEQFF. CDR3 in DNA: TGCGCCAGCAGCCAGGGAATAGTGAACAATGAGCAGTTCTTC.

This rearrangement joins TRBV7-3 to TRBJ1-1; D not certain. The CDR3 is 13 amino acids. The germline V gene has CDR1 SGHTA and CDR2 FQGTGA. V lost 8 bases to trimming and J lost 3 bases, with 13 bases between them. The DNA for the CDR3 is TGTGCCAGCGGTGAGGCGGTCGACACTGAAGCTTTCTTT. As protein: CASGEAVDTEAFF.

Only a few counts were recorded for this clonotype. The chain combines TRBV27 with TRBJ1-5; D gene uncertain. The V gene's germline CDR1 is MNHEY and CDR2 SMNVEV (reference sequence). CDR3 length: 13 amino acids. V was shortened by 0 bases and J by 4 bases, with 4 bases between the two germline ends. The CDR3 DNA sequence: TGTGCCAGCAGTTTATCGACAAATCAGCCCCAGCATTTT. Translation: CASSLSTNQPQHF.

Many counts were recorded for this clonotype. The J gene is TRBJ2-7, the V gene TRBV12-3 or TRBV12-4; perhaps TRBD2 as D (5 bases). This CDR3 contains 12 residues. The ends were cut back, 4 bases at V and 4 bases at J, with 8 bases in the middle. The CDR3 region is CASSYGIYEQYF. The CDR3 DNA is TGTGCCAGCAGTTACGGGATTTACGAGCAGTACTTC.

A few counts support this clonotype. This chain connects TRBV7-2 to TRBJ2-5, with D tentatively TRBD1 or TRBD2 (6 bases each). Between the trimmed V and J ends, which lost 5 bases and 5 bases, there was a span of 12 bases. The CDR3 is 13 amino acids. Germline lookup yields CDR1 SGHTA and CDR2 FQGNSA. The CDR3 is CASSHRAGETQYF. CDR3 nucleotide sequence: TGTGCCAGCAGCCACAGGGCGGGGGAGACCCAGTACTTC.

This clonotype appeared many times. The rearrangement uses TRBV5-1 and TRBJ2-5, with TRBD2 as a possible D gene (5 bases). Germline V CDR1 and CDR2: SGHRS, YFSETQ. The CDR3 runs 16 residues. V was pared by 2 bases and J by 0 bases, with 14 bases between. In nucleotides, the CDR3 is TGCGCCAGCAGCTTACTAGGGATCGGGTACCAAGAGACCCAGTACTTC. The encoded protein is CASSLLGIGYQETQYF.

This clonotype was found a few times. The chain is built from TRBV7-3 and TRBJ2-6; 15 bases are a match to TRBD2. The CDR3 runs to 18 residues. Germline-derived CDR1 and CDR2 are SGHTA and FQGTGA. The V segment lost 5 bases and the J segment 0 bases; nucleotides outside the gene matches: 2. The CDR3 region is CASSRTSGGASGANVLTF. The CDR3 bases are TGTGCCAGCAGCCGGACTAGCGGGGGGGCCTCTGGGGCCAACGTCCTGACTTTC.

The chain has TRBV5-1 and TRBJ2-3, with 12 bases fitting TRBD2. Germline CDR1 reads SGHRS; CDR2 reads YFSETQ. CDR3 length: 16 residues. V lost 0 bases to trimming and J lost 8 bases; unmatched junction nucleotides: 7. Here the CDR3 DNA reads TGCGCCAGCAGCTTGGGACTAGCGGGGGCCATCTCTACGCAGTATTTT. Amino acids: CASSLGLAGAISTQYF. Combining the CDR3 with reference TRBV5-1 and TRBJ2-3 gives the whole variable domain KAGVTQTPRYLIKTRGQQVTLSCSPISGHRSVSWYQQTPGQGLQFLFEYFSETQRNKGNFPGRFSGRQFSNSRSEMNVSTLELGDSALYLCASSLGLAGAISTQYFGPGTRLTVL.

This clonotype has ten or more counts. CDR3 loop: CASRIGGENTGELFF. The DNA of the CDR3 is TGTGCCAGCAGGATTGGCGGGGAGAACACCGGGGAGCTGTTTTTT. The chain combines TRBV12-3 or TRBV12-4 with TRBJ2-2; maybe TRBD2 (6 bases). The V gene lost 6 bases and the J gene lost 1 base, with 12 bases spanning the gap. CDR3 length: 15 residues.

This clonotype has just a few counts. The chain couples TRBV2 to TRBJ2-4, with unresolved D. The germline V gene encodes CDR1 SNHLY and CDR2 FYNNEI. This CDR3 spans 11 amino acids. V lost 6 bases to trimming and J lost 8 bases, with 8 bases between them. CDR3 sequence (DNA): TGTGCCAGCAGGACCGAAGACATTCAGTACTTC. It yields the protein CASRTEDIQYF.

This sequence joins TRBV12-3 or TRBV12-4 and TRBJ1-2, with D maybe TRBD1 (5 bases). V lost 6 bases, J lost 3 bases, and 14 bases lay in between. The length of the CDR3 is 14 residues. CDR3 nucleotide sequence: TGTGCCAGCAGCTCCTGGGGGTTTGACTATGGCTACACCTTC. It yields the protein CASSSWGFDYGYTF.

The CDR3 coding sequence is TGTGCCAGCTCCCCCGGGACAGGGTCCTACAATGAGCAGTTCTTC. Residues: CASSPGTGSYNEQFF. The chain recombines TRBV18 with TRBJ2-1, with TRBD1 matching 9 bases. CDR1 and CDR2 from the germline V gene are KGHSH and LQKENI. The CDR3 is made up of 15 amino acids. V lost 6 bases to trimming and J lost 1 base; unmatched junction nucleotides: 4.

This clonotype was observed a few times. The CDR3 coding sequence is TGTGCCAGCAGATCATTGTCAGGGGGAAGGACCTACAATGAGCAGTTCTTC. It is translated as CASRSLSGGRTYNEQFF. The V gene is TRBV7-9, the J gene TRBJ2-1, with 7 bases lining up with TRBD1. The junction had 13 bases not matched to a gene; V was cut back by 6 bases and J by 2 bases. Germline V gene sequence: CDR1 SEHNR, CDR2 FQNEAQ (reference sequence). The CDR3 totals 17 residues.

The chain is built from TRBV6-2 or TRBV6-3 and TRBJ2-7, with 7 bases matching TRBD2. CDR1 is MNHEY and CDR2 is SVGEGT in the germline V gene. The V segment lost 0 bases and the J segment 0 bases; nucleotides outside the gene matches: 2. The CDR3 runs to 15 residues. CDR3 sequence: CASSYSWGGSYEQYF. CDR3 coding DNA: TGTGCCAGCAGTTACTCGTGGGGGGGCTCCTACGAGCAGTACTTC.

This clonotype was detected a few times. The chain employs TRBV28 and TRBJ1-5, with 9 bases lining up with TRBD1. V dropped 6 bases and J dropped 2; count of bases not matched to a gene: 5. Germline lookup yields CDR1 MDHEN and CDR2 SYDVKM. The CDR3 is 15 amino acids. The DNA for the CDR3 is TGTGCCAGCAGGGGGTGGACAGGGGGCAATCAGCCCCAGCATTTT. This sequence encodes CASRGWTGGNQPQHF.

Many counts were recorded for this clonotype. The chain is built from TRBV5-1 and TRBJ2-3; D tentatively reads TRBD1 or TRBD2 (5 bases each). Germline CDR1 is SGHRS and CDR2 is YFSETQ. The V gene lost 0 bases and the J gene lost 9 bases, with 14 bases spanning the gap. The CDR3 covers 14 residues. The CDR3 protein is CASSLGARGDTQYF. The CDR3 nucleotides read TGCGCCAGCAGCTTGGGGGCCCGGGGCGACACGCAGTATTTT.

The chain employs TRBV29-1 and TRBJ1-2, with 9 bases lining up with TRBD1. Germline CDR1 reads SQVTM; CDR2 reads ANQGSEA. V dropped 3 bases and J dropped 8; count of bases not matched to a gene: 13. CDR3 length equals 15 residues. The CDR3 region has the DNA TGCAGCGTTGATCTAGGACAGGGGAGCCTCAGGGGCTACACCTTC. Its protein is CSVDLGQGSLRGYTF.

The CDR3 region has the DNA TGCAGTGCTAGAGATCCGAGGGTAGGGTTTTATGGCTACACCTTC. This encodes CSARDPRVGFYGYTF. J is TRBJ1-2 and V is TRBV20-1; unclear D gene. V was cut by 0 bases and J by 5 bases, with 16 bases left in between. The CDR3 has 15 amino acids. In germline, CDR1 is DFQATT, CDR2 SNEGSKA (reference sequence).

The V and J genes are TRBV28 and TRBJ1-5; D unclear. Trimming removed 6 bases at V and 8 bases at J, with 11 bases between. The CDR3 sequence is 12 residues long. The germline V gene has CDR1 MDHEN and CDR2 SYDVKM. The CDR3 protein is CASRDDGKPQHF. CDR3 in DNA: TGTGCCAGCAGGGACGATGGCAAGCCCCAGCATTTT.

The chain uses TRBV29-1 and TRBJ2-5; D gene unclear. Looked up from germline, CDR1 is SQVTM and CDR2 is ANQGSEA. CDR3 size: 10 residues. Trimming left V 7 bases short and J 7 bases short, with 10 bases between. CDR3 residues: CSARESTQYF. DNA of the CDR3: TGCAGCGCTCGAGAATCGACCCAGTACTTC. The entire variable domain, with the rest obtained from reference TRBV29-1 and TRBJ2-5, is as follows: SAVISQKPSRDICQRGTSLTIQCQVDSQVTMMFWYRQQPGQSLTLIATANQGSEATYESGFVIDKFPISRPNLTFSTLTVSNMSPEDSSIYLCSARESTQYFGPGTRLLVL.

The V gene is TRBV12-3 or TRBV12-4, the J gene TRBJ1-2; D perhaps matches TRBD1 (5 bases). The germline V and J ends were trimmed by 6 bases and 8 bases, with 13 bases remaining between them. There are 12 residues in the CDR3. The DNA for the CDR3 is TGTGCCAGCAGGGCGACAGTCGGCGGCTACACCTTC. Its translation: CASRATVGGYTF.

V is TRBV6-1 and J is TRBJ2-2, with 7 bases aligning to TRBD2. Losses at the gene ends were 6 bases for V and 2 bases for J; bases not matched to a gene: 3. Germline values: CDR1 MNHNS, CDR2 SASEGT. The CDR3 consists of 14 residues. CDR3 residues: CASRSGGNTGELFF. The CDR3 coding sequence is TGTGCCAGCAGATCGGGGGGAAACACCGGGGAGCTGTTTTTT.

This clonotype turned up a few times. V gene TRBV5-4 combines with J gene TRBJ2-1; TRBD1 might be the D (6 bases). The CDR3 covers 15 residues. Germline V gene lookup returns CDR1 SGHNT and CDR2 YYREEE (reference sequence). V lost 3 bases to trimming and J lost 10 bases, with 20 bases between them. The DNA for the CDR3 is TGTGCCAGCAGCTCTGTGGGGGCAATGCAGTTGGAGCAGTTCTTC. Amino acid sequence: CASSSVGAMQLEQFF.

The chain uses TRBV4-1 and TRBJ2-1, with D hard to call. V was shortened by 1 base and J by 7 bases, with 8 bases between the two germline ends. Looked up from germline, CDR1 is MGHRA and CDR2 is YSYEKL. This CDR3 is built from 13 residues. CDR3 residues: CASSQVGSNEQFF. CDR3 bases: TGCGCCAGCAGCCAAGTAGGATCGAATGAGCAGTTCTTC.

The rearrangement uses TRBV19 and TRBJ2-4; perhaps TRBD1 as D (6 bases). The CDR3 extends over 16 amino acids. V was trimmed by 1 base and J by 0 bases, leaving 10 bases between them. Germline CDR1 is LNHDA and CDR2 is SQIVND (reference sequence). CDR3 sequence (DNA): TGTGCCAGTAGTATAGGCAGGGGAGTAGCCAAAAACATTCAGTACTTC. Translated, it gives CASSIGRGVAKNIQYF. Full variable domain (rest looked up from reference TRBV19 and TRBJ2-4): DGGITQSPKYLFRKEGQNVTLSCEQNLNHDAMYWYRQDPGQGLRLIYYSQIVNDFQKGDIAEGYSVSREKKESFPLTVTSAQKNPTAFYLCASSIGRGVAKNIQYFGAGTRLSVL.

This clonotype came up a few times. The rearrangement joins TRBV6-2 or TRBV6-3 to TRBJ1-2; D may be TRBD1 (6 bases). CDR3 length: 15 residues. The germline V and J ends were trimmed by 7 bases and 2 bases, with 17 bases remaining between them. The V gene's germline CDR1 is MNHEY and CDR2 SVGEGT. The CDR3 nucleotides read TGTGCCAGCACCTACGGGGGACAAATGAACTATGGCTACACCTTC. This gives the protein CASTYGGQMNYGYTF.

This clonotype was found many times. The rearrangement uses TRBV7-9 and TRBJ2-1; D possibly corresponds to TRBD1 (6 bases). The CDR3 sequence is 13 residues long. V was shortened by 7 bases and J by 4 bases, with 11 bases between the two germline ends. From germline, CDR1 is SEHNR and CDR2 FQNEAQ (reference sequence). The CDR3 is CASILDSYNEQFF. DNA of the CDR3: TGTGCCAGCATCTTGGACAGTTACAATGAGCAGTTCTTC.

CDR3 coding DNA: TGCGCCAGCAGCTTCGGGATACTGGGAAGTGGCTACACCTTC. Amino acid sequence: CASSFGILGSGYTF. The V call is TRBV5-1, the J call TRBJ1-2; D not certain. The CDR3 covers 14 residues. V lost 2 bases and J lost 7, with 15 bases in between. CDR1 SGHRS and CDR2 YFSETQ come from the germline V gene.